This paragraph covers one T cell receptor beta chain sequence. As yet, its antigen is unknown. The source of the sample is a study of radiotherapy plus CTLA-4 blockade in lung cancer. Study-level background: There were objective responses in approximately 19% of patients, and 31% had disease control. Study-level results: TCR clones from tumors expanded in blood after radiotherapy plus ipilimumab. Reportedly, early blood T cell clone dynamics best predicted response, with interferon-beta.

The method was immunoSEQ multiplex PCR; TCRdb's version includes in-frame clones alone and lacks a portion of them. This table holds some 60,000 clones, 70% to 85% found once. Patients in the study, people with chemo-refractory metastatic non-small-cell lung cancer, received focal radiation plus ipilimumab CTLA-4 blockade. V gave up 4 bases and J gave up 4 bases; unmatched junction bases: 5. The CDR3 covers 16 residues. The germline gives CDR1 SGHTA, CDR2 FQGNSA. This material consisted of peripheral blood, taken from a patient treated with radiotherapy plus ipilimumab. This TCR was recovered from a human donor with non-small cell lung cancer who had a partial response to radiotherapy plus ipilimumab. The chain combines TRBV7-2 with TRBJ2-5; 14 bases match TRBD2. The CDR3 DNA reads as TGTGCCAGCAGCTCCGGGACTAGCGGGGGTCGAGAGACCCAGTACTTC. Translating gives CASSSGTSGGRETQYF.